This TCR beta chain was captured by sequencing in a study of T cells in Graves' hyperthyroidism and ophthalmopathy. On the study more broadly: Staff took peripheral blood when the initial diagnosis was made, before any treatment began.

Germline V gives CDR1 PRHDT, CDR2 FYEKMQ (reference sequence). The V gene lost 5 bases and the J gene lost 13 bases, with 24 bases spanning the gap. The CDR3 spans 16 residues. Many counts were recorded for this clonotype. The CDR3 regions of TCR beta were amplified from RNA transcripts. Carried out on the TCR CDR3, a first-round RT-PCR used the HTBI primer set. TCRdb passed the multiplex PCR reads through MiXCR, listing each CDR3 protein once. The sample yields 200,000 or so distinct CDR3 sequences, approximately 16% seen once. Input material: blood. The sequence was obtained from a woman aged 45 to 65 with Graves' hyperthyroidism. V gene TRBV13 combines with J gene TRBJ1-6; D remains ambiguous. CDR3 sequence reads: CASSQGEISGESPLHF. In DNA form, the CDR3 reads TGTGCCAGCAGCCAAGGAGAGATCAGCGGGGAGTCGCCCCTCCACTTT. Complete variable domain (other parts from reference TRBV13 and TRBJ1-6): AAGVIQSPRHLIKEKRETATLKCYPIPRHDTVYWYQQGPGQDPQFLISFYEKMQSDKGSIPDRFSAQQFSDYHSELNMSSLELGDSALYFCASSQGEISGESPLHFGNGTRLTVT.